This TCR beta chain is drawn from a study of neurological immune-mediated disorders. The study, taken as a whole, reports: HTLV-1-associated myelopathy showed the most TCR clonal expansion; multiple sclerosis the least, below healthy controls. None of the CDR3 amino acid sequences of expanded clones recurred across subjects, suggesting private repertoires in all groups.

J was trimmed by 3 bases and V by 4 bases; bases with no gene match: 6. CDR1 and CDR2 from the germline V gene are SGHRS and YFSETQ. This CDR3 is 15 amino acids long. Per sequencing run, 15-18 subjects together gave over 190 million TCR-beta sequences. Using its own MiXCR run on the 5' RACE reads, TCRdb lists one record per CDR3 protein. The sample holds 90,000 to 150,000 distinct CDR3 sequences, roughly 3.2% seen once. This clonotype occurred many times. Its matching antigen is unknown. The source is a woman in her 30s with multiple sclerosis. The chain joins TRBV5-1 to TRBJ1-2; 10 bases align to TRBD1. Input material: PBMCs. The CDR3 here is CASSLRDRGYYGYTF. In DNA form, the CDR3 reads TGCGCCAGCAGCCTCCGGGACAGGGGATACTATGGCTACACCTTC.